This T cell receptor (beta chain) was documented in a study of blood T cells in healthy people across ages. CDR1 SQVTM and CDR2 ANQGSEA come from the germline V gene. V shed 5 bases and J shed 2 bases, with 12 bases lying between them. This CDR3 spans 14 amino acids. Using a J-beta primer mix together with a sample-barcoded 5' primer, a second PCR was run for roughly 7 to 12 cycles. Via MiXCR, TCRdb re-called the 5' RACE reads, giving one row per CDR3 protein. The sample holds about 780,000 distinct CDR3 sequences, more than 35% seen once. Peripheral blood samples of around 9.8 milliliters were drawn from each donor.

The chain employs TRBV29-1 and TRBJ2-2, with D perhaps matching TRBD1 or TRBD2 (6 bases each). The specimen sequenced was blood. The origin of this receptor is an elderly man in good health. Here the CDR3 reads CSVQGGLNTGELFF. For the CDR3, the DNA is TGCAGCGTTCAAGGGGGACTCAACACCGGGGAGCTGTTTTTT.